These 2 T cell receptor beta chains were all obtained from the same sample, sequenced in a study of T cell responses to AZD1222 COVID-19 vaccine. Profiling relied on immunoSEQ multiplex PCR, and the TCRdb table lists in-frame clones only, not all of them. The sample consists of about 160,000 clones, 90% of them appearing once. The sample was peripheral blood, taken on day 0 of AZD1222 vaccination. These receptors all stem from an adult in good health.

The chain recombines TRBV2 with TRBJ1-2; D uncertain. The CDR3 runs to 14 residues. V was pared by 4 bases and J by 5 bases, with 14 bases between. The germline gives CDR1 SNHLY, CDR2 FYNNEI. CDR3 DNA sequence: TGTGCCAGCAGTGGAGCGCAAGACATTTATGGCTACACCTTC. Its translation: CASSGAQDIYGYTF.

The chain recombines TRBV9 with TRBJ1-1; D not resolved. Germline CDR1 is SGDLS and CDR2 is YYNGEE. This CDR3 has 15 amino acids. Trimming stripped 0 bases from V and 7 bases from J, with 16 bases between. The CDR3 here is CASSVVYGPGDEAFF. The CDR3 coding sequence is TGTGCCAGCAGCGTAGTGTACGGACCTGGGGATGAAGCTTTCTTT.